A selection of T cell receptor beta chains follows, all from one sample in a study of T cell responses to AZD1222 COVID-19 vaccine. TCRdb's copy holds only in-frame clones and misses some; the assay was immunoSEQ multiplex PCR. This sample has over 100,000 clones, with more than 85% found just once. This specimen consisted of peripheral blood, obtained on day 0 of AZD1222 vaccination. These receptors all come from an adult in good health. Each CDR3 is given without its conserved first and last residue. The order of the fields is V gene, D gene, J gene, clone size, CDR3 protein. A D gene is named only where the DNA matches it firmly. The listing skips clone size in some rows; elsewhere it reads once, few, many or a size class.

TRBV6-5	NA	TRBJ2-1	NA	ASSYGGGNEQF
TRBV2	NA	TRBJ1-5	once	ASRPSPGAQH
TRBV7-9	NA	TRBJ1-1	NA	ASSLDDGNTEAF
TRBV27	TRBD1	TRBJ1-2	NA	ASSFSTGGVYGYT
TRBV7-3	NA	TRBJ1-2	NA	ASSPGTEYGYT
TRBV30	TRBD1	TRBJ2-5	NA	AWRGQFQETQY
TRBV6-2/TRBV6-3	NA	TRBJ1-2	NA	ASSYSEYGYT
TRBV7-2	NA	TRBJ1-3	NA	ASSLVDGSGNTIY
TRBV27	TRBD1	TRBJ1-6	NA	ASSKGWGQINSPLH
TRBV19	NA	TRBJ1-2	NA	ASSIRQYYGYT
TRBV3-1/TRBV3-2	NA	TRBJ1-2	NA	ASSQTPTGSNYGYT
TRBV7-9	NA	TRBJ1-4	once	ASSLGKGRRGSTNEKLF
TRBV7-2	TRBD1	TRBJ2-1	NA	ASSERRTGGYNEQF
TRBV6-1	NA	TRBJ2-7	NA	ASSEREAGTRGEQY
TRBV29-1	NA	TRBJ2-6	NA	SVEEGGSGANVLT
TRBV28	NA	TRBJ1-1	NA	ASSLFTVMNTEAF
TRBV28	NA	TRBJ1-5	once	ASTLSGPIEAQH
TRBV2	NA	TRBJ2-7	NA	ASRDYPYEQY
TRBV18	TRBD2	TRBJ2-7	NA	ASSPTASGRSYEQY
TRBV19	TRBD1	TRBJ2-3	NA	ASSYRGMSTDTQY
TRBV5-8	NA	TRBJ1-3	NA	ASSLDSPTGRSGNTIY
TRBV7-9	NA	TRBJ1-5	NA	ASSLASGGNQPQH
TRBV9	NA	TRBJ2-2	once	ASSVEVGVVPAGELF
TRBV6-4	TRBD1	TRBJ1-2	NA	ASSEDRDSGYT
TRBV19	TRBD1	TRBJ2-7	NA	ASRAGTGFPFDEQY
TRBV30	TRBD1	TRBJ2-7	NA	AWKGQATSYEQY
TRBV4-1	NA	TRBJ2-2	once	ASSQEQTNTGELF
TRBV15	NA	TRBJ1-5	NA	ATSRDNSYNQPQH
TRBV23-1	NA	TRBJ1-4	NA	ASSQSNRRNEKLF
TRBV30	NA	TRBJ2-2	once	AWRSGSGRGELF
TRBV7-3	NA	TRBJ1-2	NA	ASSLTAGNARGYT
TRBV29-1	TRBD1	TRBJ1-5	NA	SVVTGTGGQPQH
TRBV19	NA	TRBJ1-1	NA	ASSIRGGGTEAF
TRBV6-5	NA	TRBJ1-1	NA	ASSYTGQGVTEAF
TRBV5-1	TRBD1	TRBJ2-7	NA	ASSLARGTGSYEQY
TRBV7-6	NA	TRBJ1-3	NA	ASSKGIPGNTIY
TRBV2	TRBD1	TRBJ1-2	NA	ASRDRDGYT
TRBV2	NA	TRBJ2-3	NA	ASSYGADTQY
TRBV5-5	NA	TRBJ1-3	NA	ASSSDGTSGNTIY
TRBV10-3	TRBD2	TRBJ2-1	NA	AISENAGGSYNEQF
TRBV28	NA	TRBJ1-2	NA	ASSSDFVRGGRNYGYT
TRBV5-4	TRBD1	TRBJ2-2	NA	ASSFLQGAGGELF
TRBV19	TRBD1	TRBJ2-7	NA	ASSSLGQSYEQY
TRBV29-1	NA	TRBJ1-1	NA	SVRTDNTEAF
TRBV18	NA	TRBJ1-1	NA	ASSPPGVGHSNTEAF
TRBV5-1	NA	TRBJ1-1	NA	ASSLGTARDTEAF
TRBV6-4	NA	TRBJ1-5	NA	ASSAGDSNQPQH
TRBV7-9	NA	TRBJ1-1	NA	ASSPIGTEAF
TRBV30	NA	TRBJ2-7	NA	AWSSGLYYEQY
TRBV19	NA	TRBJ2-3	NA	ASSMADTDTQY
TRBV15	TRBD1	TRBJ1-3	NA	ATSRGKTGTGNTIY
TRBV7-3	NA	TRBJ2-2	NA	ASSLEVGAGELF